This T cell receptor beta chain derives from a study of high-grade serous ovarian cancer treatment subgroups. Study-level background: Samples averaged about 15,000 reads and several thousand unique TCR beta rearrangements. Study-level findings and limits: TCR relatedness rose with neoantigen level and trended with mutation load. The analyses considered CDR3 and ignored CDR1 and CDR2. Tumors within one patient showed repertoire similarity of about 0.11 to 0.79.

The ends lost 3 bases at V and 1 base at J; junction bases unmatched: 9. This CDR3 has 17 amino acids. Germline CDR1 reads SGHNT; CDR2 reads YYREEE (reference sequence). Tumor samples were obtained before definitive surgery or chemotherapy. Regarding this clone: Its specificity is not known.

Repertoires were generated with immunoSEQ multiplex PCR, while TCRdb's copy carries only in-frame clones and drops some. This sample carries about 9,000 clones, 55% to 75% of them seen once, and the ten largest clones take roughly a tenth. The rearrangement links TRBV5-4 to TRBJ2-5, with 10 bases fitting TRBD2. The TCR sequence derives from a human donor with high-grade serous ovarian cancer. Sequenced: tumor tissue. The CDR3 reads CASSSKLAGFGQETQYF. Written as DNA, the CDR3 is TGTGCCAGCAGCTCCAAACTAGCGGGATTCGGCCAAGAGACCCAGTACTTC.